This T cell receptor beta chain is from a study of cytomegalovirus exposure and HLA in healthy donors (TCRdb year 2017). At the level of the whole study: An earlier analysis of some 550 of the donors reported roughly 300 Gb of sequence data and around 110 million unique TCR beta sequences from roughly 180 million T cells. Around 330 gigabases of sequencing data and approximately 92 million unique TCR sequences made up an early release that covered 640 HLA-typed donors. Four or five DR-DQ haplotypes were handled as single units for association and clustering because linkage in the cohort was strong. Along with the roughly 670-subject first cohort, a separate validation cohort of over 90 different subjects was used. Across some 400 genotyped donors of the cohort, an average of about 240,000 unique TCR beta nucleotide sequences per donor were sequenced, and roughly 20% of those sequences were non-productive. The study profiled the T cell repertoires of 550 to 700 subjects by immunosequencing and related them to cytomegalovirus serostatus. The number of donors typed differed by locus, with roughly 629-640 for A, B, C, DRB1 and DQB1, roughly 520 for DQA1, about 610 for DPA1, and some 470 for DPB1. The study was designed to test whether signatures of past pathogen exposure could be identified by cataloging public T cell receptors. HLA typing included class I and class II loci at four-digit resolution. An earlier analysis of around 640 of the donors used high-throughput TCR beta sequencing to judge whether each TCR beta V gene segment behaved as functional or pseudogenic. Rather than drawing on any new phenotypic data, the later analysis identified candidate immune exposures from TCR beta sequences and the way those sequences occurred across donors. In a later analysis, previously published TCR beta repertoires from several hundred donors were re-analyzed and high-resolution HLA genotyping was added so that TCR occurrence patterns could be studied. Alongside the repertoire data, information on donor age, sex, ethnicity and CMV serostatus was compiled. Of the 300 to 500 genotyped donors, 65% to 90% were placed in the genetic ancestry cluster associated with self-reported Caucasian donors. The study combined high-throughput TCR immunosequencing, statistical association of individual TCRs with disease status, and machine learning to predict cytomegalovirus infection status. A later genetic analysis took genome-wide SNP genotypes for about three fifths of the roughly 670 donors and used that subset as a discovery cohort. Every discovery cohort repertoire had been produced on one sequencing platform. The paper's findings and limits, for the study overall: According to a later analysis, parvovirus B19, influenza, CMV and Epstein-Barr virus appeared linked to several top co-occurrence clusters. In an earlier analysis of 450 to 750 of the donors, most TCR beta V segments appeared in productive rearrangements about 87% or about 30% of the time, broadly matching IMGT annotations. Seventeen rarely observed V segments, including chromosome 9 orphons, were excluded from the earlier analysis of some 590 of the donors because counts were too low. According to a later analysis, TCR association rates differed among HLA loci, with DRB1 alleles showing the most associated TCRs and HLA-C alleles showing the fewest. The only immune exposure information available for the cohort was CMV serostatus. Three of the identified cytomegalovirus-associated TCR beta chains were confirmed in vitro to be specific for cytomegalovirus antigens. An association between a missense DCLRE1C variant and V-gene and J-gene trimming of TCR beta chains was found in a later genetic analysis and replicated in an independent cohort. A further reported finding was that TCR beta sequences accurately predicted the HLA-A and HLA-B alleles for most subjects in the first cohort. Linkage disequilibrium might explain the correlated functional status among segregating V segments, but an unknown experimental factor could not be ruled out. Because the 87-base-pair reads could not distinguish some IMGT-functional V segments, including TRBV6-2 and TRBV6-3, those segments were excluded. A later analysis found that most CMV-associated TCR beta chains appeared HLA-restricted, with HLA associations seemingly driven largely by CMV exposure. Strong co-occurrence of HLA alleles, especially DR and DQ, made assigning TCR associations to individual alleles difficult. The study listed 150 to 200 TCR beta chains as associated with cytomegalovirus. A later analysis found that HLA-associated TCR beta chains were more clonally expanded and had lower generation probabilities than equally common non-associated chains. Most TCR sequences were observed very rarely across donors, whereas some public TCRs were present in many individuals. Cytomegalovirus status was reported to be diagnosed by the classifier with high specificity and sensitivity in both the original and validation cohorts. According to a later genetic analysis, donors in an Asian-associated ancestry cluster had fewer N-insertions in productive TCRs than the approximately 630-donor mean. Because HLA typing was unavailable for some donors at each locus, only the typed subset was used in association tests. In a later analysis, 15,000 to 20,000 TCR beta sequences were associated with specific HLA alleles at a false discovery rate of 0.05. The sequencing pipeline was judged likely to have produced a cluster of highly shared sequence variants as a technical artifact. The cohort was sequenced for TCR beta chains only, and without alpha or paired-chain data the features that could be detected were limited. The authors suggested that the approach could potentially be extended to other disease states and immunological phenotypes. Roughly uniform sequencing depth across donors was assumed in presence/absence analyses, although this assumption may not hold.

Library preparation employed the immunoSEQ multiplex PCR assay. The multiplex PCR relied on a mix of 60 forward primers for TCR Vbeta segments and 13 reverse primers for TCR Jbeta segments. Amplification of the CDR3 region of rearranged TCR beta genes was performed with a multiplex PCR assay on genomic DNA. On the Illumina HiSeq System, the amplified TCR beta libraries were sequenced as 87-base-pair reads. Under the source paper's analysis protocol: Across the roughly 670 repertoires, a later analysis counted around 80 million unique TCR beta chains, roughly 11 million of which were shared by at least two donors. A nearest-neighbor algorithm error-corrected the raw reads and collapsed the reads into unique sequences, merging closely related sequences to remove PCR and sequencing errors. Alignment of CDR3 sequences to IMGT reference sequences was used to assign V, D and J gene segments. For a sequence to be retained, a match of at least six nucleotides was required to both a V gene segment and a J gene segment. A rearrangement counted as productive if the CDR3 had no stop codons and remained in frame with V and J, and every other rearrangement counted as non-productive. Following IMGT convention, CDR3 was defined as the stretch from the second conserved V-encoded cysteine up to the conserved J-encoded phenylalanine. Sequences without an unambiguous match to a single V gene segment were excluded from the earlier analysis of 450 to 750 of the donors. In an earlier analysis of around 590 of the donors, a V segment was called functional when productive rearrangements were above 56.7%, and segregating when the standard deviation between donors exceeded 5%. A statistical classification framework was developed to diagnose cytomegalovirus status using the catalog of TCR beta chain sequences. A later analysis assigned V and J genes by comparing TCR nucleotide sequences with IMGT/GENE-DB human TR gene sequences. In a later analysis, CDR3 sequences and most-parsimonious VDJ recombination scenarios were assigned using the TCRdist pipeline. In a later analysis, each TCR beta chain was defined by its CDR3 amino acid sequence together with its V-gene family, and reads lacking a unique V-gene family were excluded. To address suspected cross-contamination and a sequencing artifact, a later analysis removed 592 highly shared, low-generation-probability nucleotide sequences. In a later analysis, a clonal expansion index was calculated for each public chain from normalized within-repertoire ranks of inferred template counts. A later analysis computed generation probabilities with a VDJ recombination model fitted to out-of-frame rearrangements, and checked the results against IGoR. A later analysis scored TCR-TCR, TCR-HLA and TCR-CMV co-occurrence with hypergeometric tests, applying a repertoire-size bias correction to TCR pairs. False discovery rates were estimated in a later analysis by permuting HLA or CMV assignments 20 times. In a later analysis, co-occurring TCRs were grouped with DBSCAN, and TCRdist sequence similarity was added when clustering was performed within HLA-allele-positive subsets. Repertoires with fewer than 30,000 or more than 120,000 public chains, plus five repertoires with anomalous nucleotide sharing, were excluded from co-occurrence clustering. The table comes from immuneACCESS by way of TCRdb, which keeps in-frame sequences with V and J called. Part of the clones is missing from these tables; in studies checked, under half for an unresolved V gene and the rest for unknown reasons. V and J calls and clone size are copied from that table; D and trimming were computed from the DNA. In this sample the table shows 200,000 to 300,000 clones, 84% of which occur a single time. Jointly, the top ten make up roughly 2% of the sample.

Regarding this clone: Its antigen is currently not known. Base qualities are not at hand, and no much larger clone is one base apart.

Trimming accounts for 3 bases at V and 0 bases at J, while the number of junction bases matched to no gene is 1. The CDR3 numbers 15 residues from cysteine through phenylalanine. The CDR3 DNA has 45 bases and is translated from base 1. CDR1 and CDR2 are read off the germline V gene as MDHEN and SYDVKM. The cohort was made up of approximately 670 healthy bone marrow donors. At the time of sampling, all cohort members were nominally healthy, though unrecorded immune exposures were likely present. The donor tested CMV seropositive and was one of the 289 seropositive cohort members. A peripheral blood sample was collected from each donor, and TCR beta sequencing was performed on peripheral blood mononuclear cells. The Qiagen DNeasy Blood Extraction Kit was used to extract genomic DNA from the blood cell samples.

The V and J segments used are TRBV28 and TRBJ2-3; 9 bases in the middle match TRBD1. The sequencing sample was made of PBMCs. This clonotype was sampled from a woman aged 35 to 49 in good health and CMV-seropositive. The encoded CDR3 is CASSLDRGSTDTQYF. The bases read TGTGCCAGCAGTTTGGACAGGGGAAGCACAGATACGCAGTATTTT. With all but the CDR3 taken from the reference TRBV28 and TRBJ2-3 genes, the full variable domain is: DVKVTQSSRYLVKRTGEKVFLECVQDMDHENMFWYRQDPGLGLRLIYFSYDVKMKEKGDIPEGYSVSREKKERFSLILESASTNQTSMYLCASSLDRGSTDTQYFGPGTRLTVL.